The 24 T cell receptor beta chains below all came from one sample that was sequenced in a study of cytomegalovirus exposure and HLA in healthy donors. Sequencing was performed with immunoSEQ multiplex PCR; in TCRdb, only in-frame clones are kept and a portion is missing. The sample consists of 90,000 or so clones, roughly 85% of them appearing once. Source material: PBMCs. These receptors all come from a young man in good health and CMV-seropositive.

The V and J genes are TRBV27 and TRBJ2-2; 11 bases fit TRBD1. Unmatched junction bases numbered 9, after V lost 8 bases and J lost 7 bases. The CDR3 has 15 amino acids. Germline V CDR1 and CDR2: MNHEY, SMNVEV (reference sequence). CDR3 nucleotides: TGTGCCAGCGGAAAAGGACAGGGGGCAATCGGGGAGCTGTTTTTT. It translates to CASGKGQGAIGELFF.

The chain couples TRBV6-1 to TRBJ1-2, with a possible D match to TRBD1 (5 bases). There are 14 residues in the CDR3. The V gene's germline CDR1 is MNHNS and CDR2 SASEGT. V lost 4 bases and J lost 4, with 13 bases in between. CDR3 amino acids: CASSGLGPTYGYTF. CDR3 bases: TGTGCCAGCAGTGGATTGGGGCCGACCTATGGCTACACCTTC.

The gene calls are TRBV4-1 and TRBJ2-5, with TRBD1 identical over 7 bases. Germline V lookup: CDR1 MGHRA, CDR2 YSYEKL. With 4 bases clipped from V and 3 bases from J, the junction kept 8 bases outside the gene matches. This CDR3 spans 15 amino acids. CDR3: CASSRRGQYEETQYF. The DNA of the CDR3 is TGCGCCAGCAGCCGACGGGGACAGTACGAAGAGACCCAGTACTTC.

J is TRBJ1-4 and V is TRBV30; 8 bases are a match to TRBD1. The CDR3 runs to 14 residues. V gave up 1 base and J gave up 8 bases; unmatched junction bases: 6. Germline-derived CDR1 and CDR2 are GTSNPN and SVGIG (reference sequence). Here the CDR3 DNA reads TGTGCCTGGAGTGACGGACAGGGCGGCGAAAAACTGTTTTTT. Encoded protein: CAWSDGQGGEKLFF.

V usage is TRBV7-9 and J usage is TRBJ1-1; D is undetermined. Trimming left V 2 bases short and J 1 base short, with 8 bases between. Germline V lookup: CDR1 SEHNR, CDR2 FQNEAQ (reference sequence). The CDR3 extends over 14 amino acids. Here the CDR3 reads CASSLRLANTEAFF. The CDR3 DNA is TGTGCCAGCAGCTTAAGGTTAGCGAACACTGAAGCTTTCTTT. The complete variable domain, with remaining parts taken from reference TRBV7-9 and TRBJ1-1, reads DTGVSQNPRHKITKRGQNVTFRCDPISEHNRLYWYRQTLGQGPEFLTYFQNEAQLEKSRLLSDRFSAERPKGSFSTLEIQRTEQGDSAMYLCASSLRLANTEAFFGQGTRLTVV.

The chain has TRBV11-3 and TRBJ2-2; 7 bases are a match to TRBD2. This CDR3 has 16 amino acids. Germline V gives CDR1 SGHNT, CDR2 YENEEA. V lost 6 bases and J lost 0; bases outside the gene matches: 7. The CDR3 reads CASSGLAGANTGELFF. The CDR3 region has the DNA TGTGCCAGCAGTGGGCTTGCGGGGGCGAACACCGGGGAGCTGTTTTTT.

This sequence joins TRBV30 and TRBJ2-3, with TRBD2 identical over 7 bases. V dropped 5 bases and J dropped 0; count of bases not matched to a gene: 8. The V gene's germline CDR1 is GTSNPN and CDR2 SVGIG (reference sequence). This CDR3 region has 15 residues. CDR3 sequence: CAWVRGSGSTDTQYF. CDR3 bases: TGTGCCTGGGTACGCGGGAGTGGAAGCACAGATACGCAGTATTTT.

V usage is TRBV18 and J usage is TRBJ2-6, with D tentatively TRBD1 (5 bases). This CDR3 region has 14 residues. Germline V gene data show CDR1 as KGHSH and CDR2 as LQKENI. Trimming pared 5 bases from V and 1 base from J, leaving 6 bases between. Written as DNA, the CDR3 is TGTGCCAGCTCAGCAGGGTCTGGGGCCAACGTCCTGACTTTC. Translation: CASSAGSGANVLTF.

The chain's CDR3 is CASSLVSGRLTYEQYV. In DNA form, the CDR3 reads TGTGCCAGCAGCTTGGTTAGCGGGAGGCTCACCTACGAGCAGTACGTC. The rearrangement links TRBV5-6 to TRBJ2-7; 10 bases match TRBD2. The CDR3 is made up of 16 amino acids. The V gene's germline CDR1 is SGHDT and CDR2 YYEEEE. Unmatched junction bases numbered 5, after V lost 0 bases and J lost 2 bases.

The CDR3 sequence is CASISGQETQYF. The CDR3 region has the DNA TGTGCCAGCATTTCAGGGCAAGAGACCCAGTACTTC. The chain combines TRBV2 with TRBJ2-5, with D perhaps matching TRBD1 (5 bases). The CDR3 extends over 12 amino acids. Germline CDR1 SNHLY, CDR2 FYNNEI. Trimming shortened V by 7 bases and J by 2 bases, and 8 bases separated the two germline ends.

The V call is TRBV10-3, the J call TRBJ2-5, with 11 nucleotides matching TRBD2. The length of the CDR3 is 15 residues. Trimming removed 2 bases from V and 4 bases from J; junction bases left unmatched: 3. Germline V gives CDR1 ENHRY, CDR2 SYGVKD. The CDR3 region is CAISETSGSSETQYF. In nucleotides, the CDR3 is TGTGCCATCAGTGAGACTAGCGGGAGTTCAGAGACCCAGTACTTC.

The chain combines TRBV14 with TRBJ2-3, with 7 positions matching TRBD2. There are 18 residues in the CDR3. The junction had 14 bases not matched to a gene; V was cut back by 0 bases and J by 5 bases. Germline values: CDR1 SGHDN, CDR2 FVKESK. The CDR3 sequence is CASSQDYLGAGLGDTQYF. DNA for the CDR3: TGTGCCAGCAGCCAAGATTATCTGGGAGCGGGATTGGGAGATACGCAGTATTTT.

This chain joins TRBV11-2 and TRBJ1-4; 8 bases fit TRBD1. J was trimmed by 5 bases and V by 0 bases; bases with no gene match: 2. The CDR3 sequence is 15 residues long. The germline V gene encodes CDR1 SGHAT and CDR2 FQNNGV. CDR3 DNA: TGTGCCAGCAGCTTAGACAGGGGGCCGAATGAAAAACTGTTTTTT. It is translated as CASSLDRGPNEKLFF.

This chain uses TRBV25-1 with TRBJ1-4; the match to TRBD1 covers 11 bases. The CDR3 covers 14 residues. Trimming cost V 4 bases and J 10 bases; bases outside gene matches: 5. The germline V gene encodes CDR1 MGHDK and CDR2 SYGVNS. Here the CDR3 reads CASSGVGTGGKLFF. The CDR3, as DNA: TGTGCCAGCAGTGGCGTGGGGACAGGGGGAAAACTGTTTTTT. Variable domain in full (rest from reference TRBV25-1 and TRBJ1-4): EADIYQTPRYLVIGTGKKITLECSQTMGHDKMYWYQQDPGMELHLIHYSYGVNSTEKGDLSSESTVSRIRTEHFPLTLESARPSHTSQYLCASSGVGTGGKLFFGSGTQLSVL.

This chain links TRBV7-3 with TRBJ2-4; 8 bases match TRBD1. The CDR3 has 20 residues. V trimming: 1 base; J trimming: 0 bases; junction bases outside the gene matches: 14. The germline V gene has CDR1 SGHTA and CDR2 FQGTGA. This chain's CDR3 is CASSLSWPGGSDLAKNIQYF. The DNA of the CDR3 is TGTGCCAGCAGCTTAAGTTGGCCAGGGGGCTCGGACCTAGCCAAAAACATTCAGTACTTC.

The V gene is TRBV10-3, the J gene TRBJ2-2; 7 nucleotides match TRBD1. V shed 4 bases, J shed 5 bases, and the junction held 4 bases outside the gene matches. There are 14 residues in the CDR3. Germline CDR1 ENHRY, CDR2 SYGVKD. The CDR3 DNA is TGTGCCATCAGTGTCGACAGGGATACCGGGGAGCTGTTTTTT. Translating gives CAISVDRDTGELFF.

Only one count was recorded for this clone. This chain joins TRBV2 and TRBJ2-4; D might be TRBD1 (6 bases). Germline CDR1 reads SNHLY; CDR2 reads FYNNEI. The CDR3 is 15 amino acids. Trimming took off 2 bases at V and 5 bases at J, with 13 bases between the two ends. CDR3 bases: TGTGCCAGCAGTGAAAGTCAGGGGCCCCAAAACATTCAGTACTTC. As protein: CASSESQGPQNIQYF.

The gene calls are TRBV9 and TRBJ2-1, with D perhaps TRBD2 (6 bases). V gave up 0 bases and J gave up 3 bases, with 16 bases separating them. Germline values: CDR1 SGDLS, CDR2 YYNGEE. This CDR3 has 17 residues. The CDR3 sequence: CASSVEGSGYYYNEQFF. The DNA of the CDR3 is TGTGCCAGCAGCGTAGAGGGTAGCGGATACTACTACAATGAGCAGTTCTTC.

This chain uses TRBV10-1 with TRBJ1-2; D unclear. Trimming cost V 8 bases and J 4 bases, with 11 bases left between them. Germline V gives CDR1 WNHNN, CDR2 SYGVQD (reference sequence). This CDR3 contains 12 residues. The DNA of the CDR3 is TGCGCCAGCGGAGTGTTTTGCTATGGCTACACCTTC. This codes for CASGVFCYGYTF.

The chain has TRBV5-1 and TRBJ2-2, with 10 bases fitting TRBD1. J gave up 4 bases and V 2 bases, and 8 bases lay outside the gene matches. The germline V gene encodes CDR1 SGHRS and CDR2 YFSETQ. This CDR3 region has 17 residues. CDR3 region: CASSLGGRTGGTGELFF. CDR3 sequence (DNA): TGCGCCAGCAGCTTAGGGGGTCGGACAGGGGGCACCGGGGAGCTGTTTTTT.

The chain carries TRBV10-1 and TRBJ2-3; no firm D call. The CDR3 length is 17 residues. The ends were cut back, 0 bases at V and 2 bases at J, with 15 bases in the middle. CDR1 and CDR2 (germline): WNHNN, SYGVQD (reference sequence). The CDR3 sequence: CASSESFSSTDTDTQYF. Written as DNA, the CDR3 is TGCGCCAGCAGTGAGTCGTTTAGCTCGACGGACACAGATACGCAGTATTTT.

This chain links TRBV9 with TRBJ2-2; 12 bases are shared with TRBD2. With V trimmed by 4 bases and J by 4 bases, 8 bases remained unmatched. This CDR3 contains 17 residues. Germline V gene sequence: CDR1 SGDLS, CDR2 YYNGEE. The CDR3 loop reads CASSRTGTSGRTGELFF. The CDR3 DNA sequence: TGTGCCAGCAGCAGAACCGGGACTAGCGGGCGCACCGGGGAGCTGTTTTTT.

The chain couples TRBV5-1 to TRBJ2-2; 10 positions agree with TRBD2. This CDR3 is built from 16 residues. After removal of 0 bases from V and 4 bases from J, the junction contained 3 bases not matched to a gene. Germline CDR1 is SGHRS and CDR2 is YFSETQ. The CDR3 is CASSLGASGSTGELFF. In DNA form, the CDR3 reads TGCGCCAGCAGCTTGGGGGCTAGCGGGAGCACCGGGGAGCTGTTTTTT.

This clone was counted only a few times. V is TRBV28 and J is TRBJ2-2, with 8 bases that match TRBD1. CDR3 length: 14 amino acids. CDR1 MDHEN and CDR2 SYDVKM come from the germline V gene. V lost 8 bases and J lost 2; bases outside the gene matches: 4. CDR3 nucleotides: TGTGCCAGCGGTACAGGGGGAAACACCGGGGAGCTGTTTTTT. Translation gives CASGTGGNTGELFF.